This T cell receptor (beta chain) was identified in a study of sequential checkpoint blockade in melanoma. Study-wide background: TCRβ was sequenced from DNA of approximately 92 pretreatment tumors. Regarding the study as a whole: Rising tumor T-cell fraction and clonality meant about 30 times likelier benefit.

The method was immunoSEQ multiplex PCR; TCRdb's version includes in-frame clones alone and lacks a portion of them. Of about 3,500 clones listed, roughly 17% are singletons. The treatment here: randomized to nivolumab then ipilimumab (arm A) or the reverse (arm B). The CDR3 consists of 18 residues. With V trimmed by 5 bases and J by 2 bases, 11 bases remained unmatched. The germline V gene encodes CDR1 SGHNT and CDR2 YENEEA. As for this clone: The antigen is undetermined.

Material: tumor tissue (inferred from file names), obtained from a patient given nivolumab and ipilimumab in sequence. The rearrangement joins TRBV11-3 to TRBJ2-6; TRBD1 aligns across 8 bases. The receptor was isolated from a human donor with melanoma. In nucleotides, the CDR3 is TGTGCCAGCAGCCCTGGACAGGGCTTTTCTCCTGGGGCCAACGTCCTGACTTTC. Protein product: CASSPGQGFSPGANVLTF.